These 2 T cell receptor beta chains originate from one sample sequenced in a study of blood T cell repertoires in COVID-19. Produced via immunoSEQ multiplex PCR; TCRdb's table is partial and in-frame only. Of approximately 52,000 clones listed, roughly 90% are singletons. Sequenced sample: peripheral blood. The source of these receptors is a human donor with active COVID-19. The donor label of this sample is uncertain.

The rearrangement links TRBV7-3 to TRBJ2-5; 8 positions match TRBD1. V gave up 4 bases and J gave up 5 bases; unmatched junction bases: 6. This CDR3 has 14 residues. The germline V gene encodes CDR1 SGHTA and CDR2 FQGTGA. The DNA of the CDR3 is TGTGCCAGCAGCTCCTCAGGGGGCCGTGAGACCCAGTACTTC. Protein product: CASSSSGGRETQYF.

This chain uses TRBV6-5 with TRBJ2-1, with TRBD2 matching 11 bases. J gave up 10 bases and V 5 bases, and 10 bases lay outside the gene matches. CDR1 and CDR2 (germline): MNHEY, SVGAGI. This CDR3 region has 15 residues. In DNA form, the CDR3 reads TGTGCCAGCAGTCCGGGACTAGCGGCATCCTACGAGCAGTTCTTC. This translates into CASSPGLAASYEQFF.